The 25 T cell receptor beta chains in this list originate from one sample, sequenced in a study of blood T cells in healthy people across ages. The second PCR ran roughly 7 to 12 cycles with a sample-barcoded 5' primer and J-beta primers. TCRdb re-called the 5' RACE reads with MiXCR, one entry per CDR3 protein. The sample records around 620,000 distinct CDR3 sequences, roughly 29% being singletons. The sequenced material came from blood. The source of these receptors is a woman aged 70-85 years in good health.

The chain has TRBV20-1 and TRBJ1-2, with D tentatively TRBD1 (5 bases). The germline V gene has CDR1 DFQATT and CDR2 SNEGSKA (reference sequence). V was shortened by 6 bases and J by 4 bases, with 15 bases between the two germline ends. CDR3 length: 13 amino acids. CDR3 protein: CSALLTGGYGYTF. In nucleotides, the CDR3 is TGCAGTGCCCTCTTGACCGGGGGCTATGGCTACACCTTC.

This clonotype has more than one count but fewer than ten. V and J are TRBV5-1 and TRBJ1-2; D is undetermined. Germline V gene data show CDR1 as SGHRS and CDR2 as YFSETQ. This CDR3 comprises 14 residues. Trimming took 4 bases from V and 7 from J, leaving 17 bases between them. The CDR3 bases are TGCGCCAGCAGCCCTGTCCAGTCCGTTGGTGGCTACACCTTC. Translated: CASSPVQSVGGYTF.

This clonotype has just one count. Germline is not matched at one junction end, which may reflect a read error. The CDR3, as DNA: TGTGCCAGCAGCCCTCGGACAGCTCCGAACACCGGGGAGCTGCTTTTT. Its protein is CASSPRTAPNTGELLF. The genes are TRBV14 and TRBJ2-2, with D perhaps matching TRBD1 (6 bases). This CDR3 spans 16 amino acids. The germline V gene has CDR1 SGHDN and CDR2 FVKESK. Full variable domain (remainder filled in from reference TRBV14 and TRBJ2-2): EAGVTQFPSHSVIEKGQTVTLRCDPISGHDNLYWYRRVMGKEIKFLLHFVKESKQDESGMPNNRFLAERTGGTYSTLKVQPAELEDSGVYFCASSPRTAPNTGELLFGEGSRLTVL.

The chain uses TRBV12-3 or TRBV12-4 and TRBJ1-1; D is perhaps TRBD1 (5 bases). The CDR3 totals 11 residues. Trimming cost V 2 bases and J 11 bases, with 9 bases left between them. CDR3 loop: CASSLSRDAFF. The CDR3 coding sequence is TGTGCCAGCAGTTTAAGCAGGGACGCTTTCTTT.

The chain is built from TRBV28 and TRBJ2-5; 8 bases are a match to TRBD2. There are 17 residues in the CDR3. Trimming cost V 5 bases and J 4 bases; bases outside gene matches: 15. Per the germline V gene, CDR1 is MDHEN and CDR2 is SYDVKM. In DNA form, the CDR3 reads TGTGCCAGCAGTATCCCGCGGACTAGCTTAAGGGGAGAGACCCAGTACTTC. Its translation is CASSIPRTSLRGETQYF.

This sequence joins TRBV20-1 and TRBJ2-3; a possible D gene is TRBD2 (5 bases). The CDR3 extends over 13 amino acids. The V and J ends lost 2 bases and 2 bases respectively, with 8 bases between them. In germline, CDR1 is DFQATT, CDR2 SNEGSKA (reference sequence). This CDR3 reads CSARLAPTDTQYF. In DNA, the CDR3 is TGCAGTGCTAGACTAGCCCCCACAGATACGCAGTATTTT.

About this clonotype: A junction end diverges from the germline sequence, so it may reflect a read error. J is TRBJ2-4 and V is TRBV2; 7 bases match TRBD1. The CDR3 contains 14 residues. Germline V gene lookup returns CDR1 SNHLY and CDR2 FYNNEI. The CDR3 DNA is TGTGCCAGCAGTCCGGGACAGTCCAAAAACATTCTGTACTTC. This sequence encodes CASSPGQSKNILYF. Full variable domain (outside the CDR3, taken from reference TRBV2 and TRBJ2-4): EPEVTQTPSHQVTQMGQEVILRCVPISNHLYFYWYRQILGQKVEFLVSFYNNEISEKSEIFDDQFSVERPDGSNFTLKIRSTKLEDSAMYFCASSPGQSKNILYFGAGTRLSVL.

The sample holds a few counts of this clonotype. This rearrangement joins TRBV18 to TRBJ1-6; 9 bases are a match to TRBD1. Germline lookup yields CDR1 KGHSH and CDR2 LQKENI. With 4 bases clipped from V and 9 bases from J, the junction kept 4 bases outside the gene matches. The CDR3 covers 14 residues. In DNA, the CDR3 is TGTGCCAGCTCACTCCGGGACAGGGCTTCACCCCTCCACTTT. Amino acids: CASSLRDRASPLHF. Based on the CDR3 plus reference TRBV18 and TRBJ1-6, the full variable domain is NAGVMQNPRHLVRRRGQEARLRCSPMKGHSHVYWYRQLPEEGLKFMVYLQKENIIDESGMPKERFSAEFPKEGPSILRIQQVVRGDSAAYFCASSLRDRASPLHFGNGTRLTVT.

This clonotype occurred many times. V is TRBV2 and J is TRBJ1-6, with 9 bases lining up with TRBD1. This CDR3 has 12 amino acids. Germline values: CDR1 SNHLY, CDR2 FYNNEI. Trimming took 6 bases from V and 10 from J; bases not matched to a gene: 1. The CDR3 DNA is TGTGCCAGCAGGGGGACAGGGTCACCCCTCCACTTT. Its protein is CASRGTGSPLHF.

The J gene is TRBJ1-4, the V gene TRBV29-1; D is undetermined. The CDR3 loop spans 13 amino acids. CDR1 is SQVTM, CDR2 ANQGSEA, per germline. The V end was cut by 6 bases, the J end by 2 bases, with 10 bases between. The CDR3 spells CSVSWGTNEKLFF. Written as DNA, the CDR3 is TGCAGCGTGAGTTGGGGTACTAATGAAAAACTGTTTTTT. Together with reference TRBV29-1 and TRBJ1-4, the CDR3 gives the full variable domain: SAVISQKPSRDICQRGTSLTIQCQVDSQVTMMFWYRQQPGQSLTLIATANQGSEATYESGFVIDKFPISRPNLTFSTLTVSNMSPEDSSIYLCSVSWGTNEKLFFGSGTQLSVL.

In regard to this clonotype: One junction end does not reproduce the germline sequence, and a read error may be involved. This sequence joins TRBV7-9 and TRBJ1-1; perhaps TRBD1 as D (5 bases). The length of the CDR3 is 10 residues. CDR1 and CDR2 (germline): SEHNR, FQNEAQ (reference sequence). CDR3 DNA sequence: TGTGCCAGCAGTTTAGGGGCTCCGTTCTTT. Amino acids: CASSLGAPFF. The variable domain in full, completed from reference TRBV7-9 and TRBJ1-1, reads DTGVSQNPRHKITKRGQNVTFRCDPISEHNRLYWYRQTLGQGPEFLTYFQNEAQLEKSRLLSDRFSAERPKGSFSTLEIQRTEQGDSAMYLCASSLGAPFFGQGTRLTVV.

The J gene is TRBJ2-3, the V gene TRBV6-6; 7 nucleotides match TRBD1. The germline V gene encodes CDR1 MNHNY and CDR2 SVGAGI (reference sequence). CDR3 length equals 15 residues. V shed 5 bases and J 0 bases; nucleotides not matched to a gene: 5. The CDR3 DNA is TGTGCCAGCAGTCGGGACAGCCCTAGCACAGATACGCAGTATTTT. As protein: CASSRDSPSTDTQYF.

The chain uses TRBV20-1 and TRBJ2-6, with 7 bases lining up with TRBD2. After removal of 3 bases from V and 0 bases from J, the junction contained 5 bases not matched to a gene. Germline values: CDR1 DFQATT, CDR2 SNEGSKA (reference sequence). This CDR3 contains 16 residues. Written as DNA, the CDR3 is TGCAGTGCTAGTTTGGGGGGGAGCTCTGGGGCCAACGTCCTGACTTTC. It yields the protein CSASLGGSSGANVLTF.

The V and J genes are TRBV7-2 and TRBJ2-6; possibly TRBD1 for D (5 bases). V was clipped by 2 bases and J by 0 bases, with 11 bases between them. Germline V lookup: CDR1 SGHTA, CDR2 FQGNSA. This CDR3 is 17 amino acids long. CDR3 in DNA: TGTGCCAGCAGCTTACAGGGTACTTACTCTGGGGCCAACGTCCTGACTTTC. This translates into CASSLQGTYSGANVLTF.

This sequence joins TRBV20-1 and TRBJ2-3; 7 nucleotides agree with TRBD2. This CDR3 contains 15 residues. The J segment lost 3 bases and the V segment lost 0 bases, leaving 6 bases of the junction unmatched. Germline V CDR1 and CDR2: DFQATT, SNEGSKA (reference sequence). In nucleotides, the CDR3 is TGCAGTGCTAGAGATCATCGGGGGGAAACAGATACGCAGTATTTT. It translates to CSARDHRGETDTQYF.

The gene calls are TRBV5-1 and TRBJ1-2; D is unclear. Germline assignment: CDR1 SGHRS and CDR2 YFSETQ. V was clipped by 5 bases and J by 2 bases, with 7 bases between them. The CDR3 totals 12 residues. CDR3 sequence (DNA): TGCGCCAGCAGTACCCAGAACTATGGCTACACCTTC. Translating gives CASSTQNYGYTF.

This clonotype occurred a few times. This chain links TRBV7-2 with TRBJ2-5; 9 nucleotides line up with TRBD2. CDR1 is SGHTA and CDR2 is FQGNSA in the germline V gene. This CDR3 is 18 amino acids long. After removal of 1 base from V and 3 bases from J, the junction contained 12 bases not matched to a gene. CDR3 amino acids: CASSLDLAGGKFKETQYF. CDR3 DNA: TGTGCCAGCAGCTTAGATTTGGCGGGGGGGAAATTTAAAGAGACCCAGTACTTC.

This clonotype was recorded at least ten times. The CDR3 DNA is TGCGCCAGCAGCCAAGACGGGACAGGGGACCTCTCTGGGGCCAACGTCCTGACTTTC. Protein product: CASSQDGTGDLSGANVLTF. The chain recombines TRBV4-1 with TRBJ2-6, with TRBD1 matching 10 bases. Germline lookup yields CDR1 MGHRA and CDR2 YSYEKL. Losses at the gene ends were 0 bases for V and 0 bases for J; bases not matched to a gene: 5. The CDR3 length is 19 residues.

The chain is built from TRBV18 and TRBJ1-4, with 7 bases fitting TRBD1. The CDR3 is 14 residues long. With V trimmed by 6 bases and J by 8 bases, 9 bases remained unmatched. Germline V CDR1 and CDR2: KGHSH, LQKENI. The CDR3 spells CASSRDSTLEKLFF. The CDR3 DNA reads TGTGCCAGCTCCCGGGACAGTACTTTAGAAAAACTGTTTTTT.

This clonotype was observed a handful of times. This rearrangement joins TRBV7-2 to TRBJ2-5, with 7 bases that match TRBD2. The J call may not be correct, given that the DNA end is closer to TRBJ2-7. The length of the CDR3 is 14 residues. Germline-derived CDR1 and CDR2 are SGHTA and FQGNSA. The CDR3 DNA sequence: TGTGCCAGCAGCTTAGTAGGACTAGCCTACGAGCAGTACTTC. It is translated as CASSLVGLAYEQYF.

This clonotype has a handful of counts. CDR3 protein: CASSRAGETQYF. The DNA for the CDR3 is TGTGCCAGCAGCAGAGCGGGGGAGACCCAGTACTTC. The V and J genes are TRBV6-2 or TRBV6-3 and TRBJ2-5; 7 bases fit TRBD2. The trim removed 6 bases at V and 5 bases at J, leaving 3 bases unmatched. CDR3 length: 12 residues. Germline CDR1 MNHEY, CDR2 SVGEGT.

Here the CDR3 reads CASSRGTSGELYEQYF. The CDR3 DNA sequence: TGTGCCAGCAGTCGCGGGACTAGCGGGGAACTCTACGAGCAGTACTTC. V usage is TRBV6-2 or TRBV6-3 and J usage is TRBJ2-7; 13 positions agree with TRBD2. Germline loops: CDR1 MNHEY, CDR2 SVGEGT. The J segment lost 3 bases and the V segment lost 5 bases, leaving 7 bases of the junction unmatched. The CDR3 is 16 amino acids.

The rearrangement uses TRBV5-1 and TRBJ2-7; 7 bases agree with TRBD1. With V trimmed by 4 bases and J by 6 bases, 13 bases remained unmatched. From germline, CDR1 is SGHRS and CDR2 YFSETQ. CDR3 length equals 15 residues. Written as DNA, the CDR3 is TGCGCCAGCAGCCAAACTTGGGACAGACCCTGCGAGCAGTACTTC. This encodes CASSQTWDRPCEQYF. The full variable domain, rest sourced from reference TRBV5-1 and TRBJ2-7, is KAGVTQTPRYLIKTRGQQVTLSCSPISGHRSVSWYQQTPGQGLQFLFEYFSETQRNKGNFPGRFSGRQFSNSRSEMNVSTLELGDSALYLCASSQTWDRPCEQYFGPGTRLTVT.

Remarks on this clonotype: One junction end does not reproduce the germline sequence, and a read error may be involved. J is TRBJ1-2 and V is TRBV5-5; no clear D. Germline CDR1 reads SGHKS; CDR2 reads YYEKEE (reference sequence). The CDR3 length is 12 residues. The CDR3 loop is CASRLDGYGYTF. CDR3 nucleotide sequence: TGTGCCAGCAGATTGGACGGCTATGGCTACACCTTC.

The V call is TRBV5-8, the J call TRBJ2-7, with D perhaps matching TRBD1 (6 bases). The CDR3 is 14 residues long. From germline, CDR1 is SGHTS and CDR2 YDEGEE. Trimming pared 6 bases from V and 3 bases from J, leaving 16 bases between. The CDR3 nucleotides read TGTGCCAGCAACCCGGGTGGGGGCGGCTACGAGCAGTACTTC. Translated: CASNPGGGGYEQYF.